This is a list of T cell receptor beta chains from one sample in a study of OX40 agonist ivuxolimab in advanced cancers. The repertoire was sequenced with immunoSEQ multiplex PCR; TCRdb's copy has only in-frame clones and lacks some. This table holds 80,000 to 100,000 clones, roughly nine tenths found once. The sequencing used CD4+ or CD8+ T cells sorted from blood, collected in a trial of the OX40 agonist ivuxolimab. Every receptor here comes from an adult with an advanced solid tumor such as melanoma, head and neck, liver or kidney cancer. CDR3s include the opening cysteine and the closing phenylalanine or tryptophan. The D gene is left open where the match is weak. A clone size is listed for some rows: how often the clone was seen (once, few, many), or a class if it is expanded.

>TRBD1|TRBJ2-7|TRBV4-2|few
TGTGCCAGCAGCCAAGATTCGGGCGACAGGGGGAGGTACGAGCAGTACTTC
CASSQDSGDRGRYEQYF
>.|TRBJ1-3|TRBV6-1|.
TGTGCCAGCTCAAACTATAACTGGGCTGGAAACACCATATATTTT
CASSNYNWAGNTIYF
>.|TRBJ1-1|TRBV20-1|few
TGCAGTGCTTTCCGGGACGCTGAAGCTTTCTTT
CSAFRDAEAFF
>TRBD1|TRBJ1-6|TRBV9|few
TGTGCCAGCAGCGTAACAGGGGAGGATAATTCACCCCTCCACTTT
CASSVTGEDNSPLHF
>.|TRBJ2-3|TRBV11-3|.
TGTGCCAGCAGCCAAACAAGGGAGGCAGATACGCAGTATTTT
CASSQTREADTQYF
>.|TRBJ1-1|TRBV6-5|.
TGTGCCAGCAGCCGGAGTGGGATCGCTGAAGCTTTCTTT
CASSRSGIAEAFF
>.|TRBJ1-2|TRBV29-1|medium-sized
TGCAGCGTTGAATCCCTCTCTTATGGCTACACCTTC
CSVESLSYGYTF
>.|TRBJ2-3|TRBV5-4|.
TGTGCCAGCAGCCAAACCGGCTCTGCCACAGATACGCAGTATTTT
CASSQTGSATDTQYF
>.|TRBJ2-1|TRBV30|.
TGTGCCTGGAGTGTACTCTCCGGGAACTACAATGAGCAGTTCTTC
CAWSVLSGNYNEQFF
>.|TRBJ1-4|TRBV5-1|.
TGCGCCCGAAACCCGCTCCCAGCCTTTAATGAAAAACTGTTTTTT
CARNPLPAFNEKLFF